This T cell receptor (beta chain) was identified in a study of cytomegalovirus exposure and HLA in healthy donors. Study-wide context: There were tens of millions of unique TCRs (from HLA-typed donors) in an early data release.

The PCR employed 60 Vbeta primers together with 13 Jbeta primers. Only in-frame clones appear in the TCRdb table, and some are missing; sequencing was by immunoSEQ multiplex PCR. The sample has about 130,000 clones; about 83% are singletons. General study results and limits: CMV serostatus was the only recorded immune exposure for donors. In vitro, a few CMV-associated chains proved specific for CMV antigens.

Notes on this clone: As yet, its antigen is unknown.

Trimming took 4 bases from V and 0 from J, leaving 12 bases between them. The germline V gene has CDR1 MDHEN and CDR2 SYDVKM. This CDR3 is 15 amino acids long. This chain links TRBV28 with TRBJ1-1; perhaps TRBD1 as D (6 bases). The clonotype comes from a woman between 25 and 40 years old in good health and CMV-seronegative. The sequenced sample was PBMCs. The CDR3 loop reads CASSSGGGVNTEAFF. The DNA for the CDR3 is TGTGCCAGCAGTTCCGGCGGGGGCGTGAACACTGAAGCTTTCTTT.